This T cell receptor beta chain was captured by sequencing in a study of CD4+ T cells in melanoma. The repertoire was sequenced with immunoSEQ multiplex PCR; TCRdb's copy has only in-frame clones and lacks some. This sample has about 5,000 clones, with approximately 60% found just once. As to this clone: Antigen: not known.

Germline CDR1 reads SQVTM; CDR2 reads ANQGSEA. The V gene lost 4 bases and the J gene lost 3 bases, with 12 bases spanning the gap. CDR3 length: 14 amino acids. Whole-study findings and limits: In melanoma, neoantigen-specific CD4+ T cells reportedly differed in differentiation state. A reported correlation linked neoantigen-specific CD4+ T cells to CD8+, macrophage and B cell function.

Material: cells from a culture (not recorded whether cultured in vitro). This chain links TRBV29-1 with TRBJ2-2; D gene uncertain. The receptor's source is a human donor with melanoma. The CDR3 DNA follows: TGCAGCGTTGCCCCGGGCGTTTACACCGGGGAGCTGTTTTTT. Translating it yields CSVAPGVYTGELFF.